Listed below are T cell receptor beta chains from one sample, sequenced in a study of beta chain features in type 1 diabetes. Profiled with immunoSEQ multiplex PCR; TCRdb holds only in-frame clones, not every one. The sample has about 370,000 clones; 9.5% to 10% are singletons. The sequencing sample was made of central memory CD4+ T cells from blood. These receptors all stem from a young man with type 1 diabetes. Each CDR3 is given with its conserved first and last residue. D genes are given only for firm matches. Clone sizes are given selectively: once, few, many, or a class where the clone is expanded.

V: TRBV25-1
D: NA
J: TRBJ2-7
size: NA
DNA: TGTGCCAGCAGTGGCAGGGGCCTTCCCTACGAGCAGTACTTC
CDR3: CASSGRGLPYEQYF

V: TRBV6-1
D: NA
J: TRBJ2-5
size: few
DNA: TGTGCCAGCAGTGAGCTAGGCAGGGGAGAGACCCAGTACTTC
CDR3: CASSELGRGETQYF

V: TRBV2
D: NA
J: TRBJ2-1
size: NA
DNA: TGTGCCAGCAGTGAACATGGGGCATCTTACAATGAGCAGTTCTTC
CDR3: CASSEHGASYNEQFF

V: TRBV7-9
D: TRBD1
J: TRBJ1-1
size: many
DNA: TGTGCCAGCAGCGCGGGACAGGGGACGAAAGCTTTCTTT
CDR3: CASSAGQGTKAFF

V: TRBV29-1
D: TRBD2
J: TRBJ2-1
size: NA
DNA: TGCAGCGTTGAAGATAGCGGGGGGGGATTCTTC
CDR3: CSVEDSGGGFF

V: TRBV5-6
D: TRBD1
J: TRBJ2-7
size: NA
DNA: TGTGCCAGCAGCTGGACCGGGACAGAAAATTACGAGCAGTACTTC
CDR3: CASSWTGTENYEQYF

V: TRBV6-6
D: NA
J: TRBJ2-7
size: NA
DNA: TGTGCCAGCACTATTTCCTACGAGCAGTACTTC
CDR3: CASTISYEQYF

V: TRBV7-8
D: TRBD1
J: TRBJ1-2
size: NA
DNA: TGTGCCAGCAGCTTAGTACAGGGGGGCTATGGCTACACCTTC
CDR3: CASSLVQGGYGYTF

V: TRBV5-6
D: TRBD2
J: TRBJ2-1
size: few
DNA: TGTGCCAGCAGCTTGGATTACGGCGGGAGCAACAATGAGCAGTTCTTC
CDR3: CASSLDYGGSNNEQFF

V: TRBV7-9
D: NA
J: TRBJ2-7
size: many
DNA: TGTGCCAGCAGCTCGGGACGGTTCTACGAGCAGTACTTC
CDR3: CASSSGRFYEQYF

V: TRBV28
D: TRBD1
J: TRBJ1-1
size: many
DNA: TGTGCCAGCAGCTCCGGGACAGGGACAAGGCACACTGAAGCTTTCTTT
CDR3: CASSSGTGTRHTEAFF

V: TRBV6-5
D: TRBD1
J: TRBJ2-7
size: few
DNA: TGTGCCAGCAGTGGCGGCAGGGGGATGGGGGAGCAGTACTTC
CDR3: CASSGGRGMGEQYF

V: TRBV5-4
D: NA
J: TRBJ2-7
size: NA
DNA: TGTGCCAGCAGCCTCCCGGGATTTGGGGAGCAGTACTTC
CDR3: CASSLPGFGEQYF

V: TRBV2
D: NA
J: TRBJ2-7
size: NA
DNA: TGTGCCAGCAGTGACAACGACGAGCAGTACTTC
CDR3: CASSDNDEQYF

V: TRBV5-4
D: TRBD1
J: TRBJ2-3
size: few
DNA: TGTGCCAGCAGCCGACAGGGGTCTGTACCAGATACGCAGTATTTT
CDR3: CASSRQGSVPDTQYF

V: TRBV6-1
D: NA
J: TRBJ2-2
size: few
DNA: TGTGCCAGCAGTGAAAGGACACAAAGCACCGGGGAGCTGTTTTTT
CDR3: CASSERTQSTGELFF

V: TRBV29-1
D: NA
J: TRBJ1-1
size: NA
DNA: TGCAGCTCCCACCGGACAGTGAACACTGAAGCTTTCTTT
CDR3: CSSHRTVNTEAFF

V: TRBV7-3
D: NA
J: TRBJ2-5
size: few
DNA: TGTGCCAGCAGCTTACAGGGACTTCAAGAGACCCAGTACTTC
CDR3: CASSLQGLQETQYF

V: TRBV7-9
D: TRBD1
J: TRBJ2-5
size: NA
DNA: TGTGCCAGCAGCCACGGGACAGGGGGCGACCAAGAGACCCAGTACTTC
CDR3: CASSHGTGGDQETQYF

V: TRBV19
D: NA
J: TRBJ2-2
size: many
DNA: TGTGCCAGTAGTATAGGAGGGAACACCGGGGAGCTGTTTTTT
CDR3: CASSIGGNTGELFF

V: TRBV19
D: NA
J: TRBJ1-1
size: few
DNA: TGTGCCAGTATAGGGGACCTGAGAACTGAAGCTTTCTTT
CDR3: CASIGDLRTEAFF

V: TRBV27
D: NA
J: TRBJ1-5
size: NA
DNA: TGTGCCAGCAGTTCCCGGGAACAGAACCTTTATAGCAATCAGCCCCAGCATTTT
CDR3: CASSSREQNLYSNQPQHF

V: TRBV4-2
D: TRBD1
J: TRBJ1-4
size: few
DNA: TGTGCCAGCAGCCAAGTCACAGGGGTTACTAATGAAAAACTGTTTTTT
CDR3: CASSQVTGVTNEKLFF

V: TRBV7-9
D: NA
J: TRBJ2-3
size: few
DNA: TGTGCCAGCAGCTTAGGTCAGGACAGAGAGGATACGCAGTATTTT
CDR3: CASSLGQDREDTQYF

V: TRBV6-1
D: NA
J: TRBJ2-7
size: NA
DNA: TGTGCTTCCCTATTCTCCTCCTACGAGCAGTACTTC
CDR3: CASLFSSYEQYF

V: TRBV4-2
D: NA
J: TRBJ1-5
size: NA
DNA: TGTGCCAGCAGCCAAGGGGGGCCGGTTCAGCCCCAGCATTTT
CDR3: CASSQGGPVQPQHF

V: TRBV5-4
D: TRBD2
J: TRBJ2-1
size: many
DNA: TGTGCCAGCAGCTTGGGACTAGCGGAGTACAATGAGCAGTTCTTC
CDR3: CASSLGLAEYNEQFF

V: TRBV5-4
D: TRBD1
J: TRBJ1-2
size: few
DNA: TGTGCCAGCAGCCTCAGGGGGCGCTATGGCTACACCTTC
CDR3: CASSLRGRYGYTF

V: TRBV5-6
D: NA
J: TRBJ2-7
size: few
DNA: TGTGCCAGCAGCTGGGCACGCCCCGTGATGAGCGAGCAGTACTTC
CDR3: CASSWARPVMSEQYF

V: TRBV5-4
D: TRBD1
J: TRBJ2-7
size: few
DNA: TGTGCCAGCAGCCCAGCCACTGGGACAGGGGGATGGGAGCAGTACTTC
CDR3: CASSPATGTGGWEQYF

V: TRBV9
D: NA
J: TRBJ1-1
size: NA
DNA: TGTGCCAGCAGCGCCCGGGTCCTAGGGACTGAAGCTTTCTTT
CDR3: CASSARVLGTEAFF

V: TRBV11-3
D: NA
J: TRBJ2-1
size: NA
DNA: TGTGCCAGCAGCCCCCAGGGGTACAATGAGCAGTTCTTC
CDR3: CASSPQGYNEQFF

V: TRBV6-5
D: NA
J: TRBJ1-1
size: few
DNA: TGTGCCAGCAGTTACCTCGGGTCTGCGACTGAAGCTTTCTTT
CDR3: CASSYLGSATEAFF

V: TRBV6-6
D: NA
J: TRBJ1-1
size: NA
DNA: TGTGCCAGCAGTTACTCGGAGAACACTGAAGCTTTCTTT
CDR3: CASSYSENTEAFF

V: TRBV18
D: TRBD1
J: TRBJ1-3
size: NA
DNA: TGTGCCAGCTCACCCCCCCGCGGGACAGGGGTCGGAAACACCATATATTTT
CDR3: CASSPPRGTGVGNTIYF

V: TRBV7-7
D: NA
J: TRBJ2-5
size: NA
DNA: TGTGCCAGCAGACGAACTAGCATTGAGACCCAGTACTTC
CDR3: CASRRTSIETQYF

V: TRBV7-2
D: TRBD2
J: TRBJ2-3
size: many
DNA: TGTGCCAGCAGCTTAGCGGGAGGGCGGGCAGATACGCAGTATTTT
CDR3: CASSLAGGRADTQYF

V: TRBV4-3
D: TRBD1
J: TRBJ2-7
size: NA
DNA: TGCGCCAGCAGCCAAAGGACAGGGGCCTACGAGCAGTACTTC
CDR3: CASSQRTGAYEQYF

V: TRBV11-2
D: NA
J: TRBJ2-7
size: NA
DNA: TGTGCCAGCAGCCCGCGTAGCCACGAGCAGTACTTC
CDR3: CASSPRSHEQYF

V: TRBV29-1
D: NA
J: TRBJ1-5
size: once
DNA: TGCAGCGTTGCCGAACAAGAGAGTCAGCCCCAGCATTTT
CDR3: CSVAEQESQPQHF

V: TRBV7-9
D: NA
J: TRBJ1-1
size: few
DNA: TGTGCCAGCAGGTTCGACTGGGGCACTGAAGCTTTCTTT
CDR3: CASRFDWGTEAFF

V: TRBV2
D: NA
J: TRBJ1-2
size: NA
DNA: TGTGCCAGCAGTGGCGGCACCAGCGTCGGCTACACCTTC
CDR3: CASSGGTSVGYTF

V: TRBV7-3
D: NA
J: TRBJ2-2
size: few
DNA: TGTGCCAGCAGCCCCGTTCCTAGGTCCGGGGAGCTGTTTTTT
CDR3: CASSPVPRSGELFF

V: TRBV5-1
D: NA
J: TRBJ1-1
size: few
DNA: TGTGCCAGCAGCTTGACAGCTGATTTGAACACTGAAGCTTTCTTT
CDR3: CASSLTADLNTEAFF

V: TRBV19
D: TRBD2
J: TRBJ2-7
size: few
DNA: TGTGCCAGTAAGAAAGAGCGGGACTCCTACGAGCAGTACTTC
CDR3: CASKKERDSYEQYF